The source of this T cell receptor (beta chain) is a study of blood T cell repertoires in COVID-19. Study at large: Specimens from acute and convalescent COVID-19 originated in the United States, Italy and Spain. Nucleic acid was either cDNA or gDNA, and it came from T cells, B-cell-depleted T cells, or PBMCs.

The authors' processing: From reference gene primer amplification, estimates of nucleated cell counts were derived. Some clones are missing from TCRdb's copy, which holds only in-frame ones; the method was immunoSEQ multiplex PCR. For V, J and clone size, that table is used; D and trimming come from the DNA. The table has around 68,000 clones, approximately 86% seen once. A single count supports this clone. CDR1 WSHSY and CDR2 SAAADI come from the germline V gene. CDR3 length: 16 residues. V dropped 3 bases and J dropped 5 bases, with 18 bases sitting between them. Sequencing used peripheral blood. This chain uses TRBV10-2 with TRBJ2-3; D is possibly TRBD2 (6 bases). The receptor comes from a woman aged 50 to 65 with acute or convalescent COVID-19. CDR3 DNA: TGCGCCAGCAGTGACCTAGCGTCGCGAGGTCGAGATACGCAGTATTTT. This encodes CASSDLASRGRDTQYF.